This T cell receptor (beta chain) was identified in a study of identical twins (dated by TCRdb to between 2015 and 2016). The study in broad terms: To test whether fetal clonotypes persist, the study used deep sequencing on TCR alpha and beta repertoires from monozygotic twins, unrelated adults of various ages, and cord blood. Replicate twin experiments were performed at different times using different library preparation protocols to rule out contamination.

V is pruned by 3 bases and J by 6 bases, leaving 2 bases of the junction without a gene match. CDR1 and CDR2, looked up from the germline V gene, are MDHEN and SYDVKM. From the cysteine up to the phenylalanine, the CDR3 has a length of 14 residues. Only the CDR3 DNA stays, 42 bases, in frame from base 1. The protocol used for the library was 5' RACE. Data came from an Illumina HiSeq 2000. A universal primer binding site was added through template switching, and the final cDNA carried a unique molecular identifier so that TCR cDNA molecules could be counted accurately. Specific primers in the conserved constant-segment region were used to synthesize first-strand cDNA for the TCR alpha and beta chains. To control for contamination, every cDNA library was double barcoded, receiving both a SMART-Mk sample barcode and Illumina barcodes. Two successive PCR steps introduced TruSeq adapter sequences along with Illumina sample barcodes. Sequencing of the TCR alpha and beta cDNA libraries was done on the Illumina HiSeq platform using custom primers. Per the original workflow: Raw reads were processed with MiGEC to extract unique molecular identifiers, and MiXCR was used to determine CDR3 positions. Recombination models were inferred per individual with the repgenHMM and IGoR tools using an EM algorithm. Shared clonotypes were analyzed with the tcR package in R, and sharing was normalized by the product of cloneset sizes. To study raw recombination free of thymic and clonal selection effects, out-of-frame nonproductive sequences were analyzed. TCRdb handled the public reads itself, with Q25 trimming in fastp and clone calling in MiXCR, and kept productive beta chains. Rows matching on CDR3 protein sequence are summarized as one entry with the most common DNA and genes. None of the V and J calls come from the authors' own analysis; TCRdb made them. The sample records hundreds of thousands of distinct CDR3 sequences, about 12% of which are singletons. The ten largest make up roughly 1.5% of the sample.

General study outcomes and caveats: In beta out-of-frame sequences, excess twin sharing was weaker, because having fewer shared sequences lowered the signal-to-noise ratio. Compared with coincidental sharing between unrelated individuals, out-of-frame TCR alpha sequences shared between twins showed an excess of sequences with low generation probability. Zero-insertion analyses could be partly confounded by invariant T cells such as MAIT and iNKT, although diverse VJ usage argued against such confounding for most clonotypes. Abundant cord blood beta clonotypes had fewer insertions, young adult naive repertoires showed a similar but weaker trend, and memory repertoires showed no such trend. Because the same donors could not be followed over many years, the conclusions relied on cross-sectional statistical analysis. Out-of-frame TCR alpha sharing in monozygotic twins was systematically underestimated by recombination models, whereas sharing between unrelated individuals was in agreement with the recombination models.

All donors were healthy Caucasians. Three pairs of female monozygotic twins, all aged 18 to 29 years, were included in the twin cohort. Peripheral blood mononuclear cells were the source from which RNA for the TCR libraries was isolated. Points on this clonotype: Its cognate antigen has yet to be identified. It has no much larger one-base neighbor in the sample; base qualities were not kept.

These data were also reused for a study on yellow fever vaccine responses in identical twins. As described in the second report: According to the authors, the vaccine-induced T cell response in identical twins seemed to be partly convergent and partly specific to each individual. In the study, vaccine-responding T cell clones were precisely tracked in identical twins.

The specimen sequenced was PBMCs. This clonotype was sampled from a woman aged 18-35 years in good health. The sequence joins TRBV28 to TRBJ1-5, and 10 junction bases match TRBD1. The CDR3 reads as follows: CASSFGTGVQPQHF. The DNA reads as follows: TGTGCCAGCAGTTTCGGGACAGGGGTTCAGCCCCAGCATTTT.